The next 15 T cell receptor beta chains were all read from a single sample in a study of OX40 agonist ivuxolimab in advanced cancers. Profiling relied on immunoSEQ multiplex PCR, and the TCRdb table lists in-frame clones only, not all of them. The sample records 50,000 to 65,000 clones, about 90% being singletons. The sample was CD4+ or CD8+ T cells sorted from blood, taken in a trial of the OX40 agonist ivuxolimab. The source is an adult with an advanced solid tumor such as melanoma, head and neck, liver or kidney cancer.

J is TRBJ2-5 and V is TRBV5-1, with 12 bases that match TRBD1. The CDR3 is 15 residues long. The germline V gene has CDR1 SGHRS and CDR2 YFSETQ. J gave up 5 bases and V 4 bases, and 6 bases lay outside the gene matches. The CDR3 coding sequence is TGCGCCAGCAGCGGAGGGACAGGGGGCGAGGAGACCCAGTACTTC. Protein product: CASSGGTGGEETQYF.

The gene calls are TRBV28 and TRBJ1-2, with D perhaps TRBD1 (6 bases). Germline-derived CDR1 and CDR2 are MDHEN and SYDVKM. The V gene lost 4 bases and the J gene lost 4 bases, with 19 bases spanning the gap. The CDR3 contains 16 residues. CDR3 region: CASSSLGPTGPYGYTF. CDR3 in DNA: TGTGCCAGCAGTTCCCTTGGGCCCACAGGGCCCTATGGCTACACCTTC.

CDR3 sequence (DNA): TGTGCCATCAGTCCTTTAGGAGTCTCTGGCGGGAATGAGCAGTTCTTC. Protein product: CAISPLGVSGGNEQFF. This chain joins TRBV10-3 and TRBJ2-1; possible D gene TRBD2, 5 bases. Germline values: CDR1 ENHRY, CDR2 SYGVKD. The ends were cut back, 5 bases at V and 7 bases at J, with 21 bases in the middle. This CDR3 is 16 amino acids long.

The chain links TRBV2 to TRBJ1-2, with 9 bases aligning to TRBD1. Germline V CDR1 and CDR2: SNHLY, FYNNEI. The CDR3 sequence is 15 residues long. Losses at the gene ends were 7 bases for V and 4 bases for J; bases not matched to a gene: 10. In DNA, the CDR3 is TGTGCCAGCACCCCGAAGGACAGGGGTTCCTATGGCTACACCTTC. It specifies CASTPKDRGSYGYTF.

This sequence joins TRBV5-1 and TRBJ2-1; 11 bases align to TRBD2. The CDR3 covers 17 residues. Per the germline V gene, CDR1 is SGHRS and CDR2 is YFSETQ. The J segment lost 0 bases and the V segment lost 1 base, leaving 3 bases of the junction unmatched. The CDR3: CASSLSGTSGSYNEQFF. The DNA of the CDR3 is TGCGCCAGCAGCTTGTCCGGGACTAGCGGCTCCTACAATGAGCAGTTCTTC.

In this sample, this clone turned up a few times. This chain joins TRBV30 and TRBJ2-1; 10 bases agree with TRBD2. The V and J ends lost 3 bases and 3 bases, in that order; junction bases with no gene match: 11. Looked up from germline, CDR1 is GTSNPN and CDR2 is SVGIG (reference sequence). This CDR3 is 17 amino acids long. CDR3: CAWSHTRTSGLYNEQFF. The CDR3 DNA reads as TGTGCCTGGAGCCACACAAGGACTAGCGGACTCTACAATGAGCAGTTCTTC.

The chain uses TRBV27 and TRBJ2-7; D tentatively fits TRBD1 or TRBD2 (5 bases each). The CDR3 spans 15 residues. Trimming stripped 6 bases from V and 0 bases from J, with 15 bases between. CDR1 and CDR2 from the germline V gene are MNHEY and SMNVEV (reference sequence). The CDR3 protein is CASRPGRASSYEQYF. Here the CDR3 DNA reads TGTGCCAGCAGACCGGGACGGGCGAGCTCCTACGAGCAGTACTTC.

The V gene is TRBV11-3, the J gene TRBJ2-7; D may be TRBD1 (6 bases). Trimming left V 3 bases short and J 6 bases short, with 12 bases between. CDR1 and CDR2 from the germline V gene are SGHNT and YENEEA. The CDR3 is 13 residues long. The DNA of the CDR3 is TGTGCCAGCAGCTTGTCAGGGGATGCCGAGCAGTACTTC. Amino acid sequence: CASSLSGDAEQYF. The full variable domain, rest sourced from reference TRBV11-3 and TRBJ2-7, is EAGVVQSPRYKIIEKKQPVAFWCNPISGHNTLYWYLQNLGQGPELLIRYENEEAVDDSQLPKDRFSAERLKGVDSTLKIQPAELGDSAVYLCASSLSGDAEQYFGPGTRLTVT.

A few counts support this clone. The chain carries TRBV12-5 and TRBJ1-2; possible D gene TRBD1, 5 bases. The CDR3 spans 16 residues. V was clipped by 5 bases and J by 0 bases, with 16 bases between them. Germline V gene data show CDR1 as LGHNT and CDR2 as FRNRAP. CDR3 protein: CASGLFPGTTNYGYTF. The CDR3 DNA reads TGTGCTAGTGGTCTCTTCCCTGGGACGACTAACTATGGCTACACCTTC.

The V and J genes are TRBV18 and TRBJ1-2, with D hard to call. Germline CDR1 and CDR2: KGHSH and LQKENI. V lost 9 bases to trimming and J lost 7 bases, with 12 bases between them. The CDR3 runs to 11 residues. In DNA, the CDR3 is TGTGCCAGTACGCGGGGAGGTGGCTACACCTTC. This sequence encodes CASTRGGGYTF.

The rearrangement links TRBV18 to TRBJ1-4; tentatively, D is TRBD1 (5 bases). Germline V gives CDR1 KGHSH, CDR2 LQKENI. With 3 bases removed from V and 5 bases from J, the gap between germline ends came to 13 bases. The CDR3 totals 15 residues. The CDR3 bases are TGTGCCAGCTCACCGTCCGACAGTCGAAATGAAAAACTGTTTTTT. The encoded protein is CASSPSDSRNEKLFF.

The V and J genes are TRBV5-6 and TRBJ1-2; TRBD1 aligns across 7 bases. V shed 4 bases and J 4 bases; nucleotides not matched to a gene: 13. The CDR3 extends over 16 amino acids. CDR1 is SGHDT, CDR2 YYEEEE, per germline. The CDR3 DNA reads as TGTGCCAGCAGCGAACGGGTGACAAAGGGGGCCTATGGCTACACCTTC. Translation: CASSERVTKGAYGYTF.

This sequence joins TRBV7-2 and TRBJ1-2; 9 nucleotides align to TRBD1. Germline V lookup: CDR1 SGHTA, CDR2 FQGNSA. The V and J ends lost 2 bases and 9 bases, in that order; junction bases with no gene match: 7. This CDR3 contains 14 residues. CDR3 DNA sequence: TGTGCCAGCAGCTTAACAGGGGGCCCATGGAGCTACACCTTC. This encodes CASSLTGGPWSYTF. Variable domain in full (rest from reference TRBV7-2 and TRBJ1-2): GAGVSQSPSNKVTEKGKDVELRCDPISGHTALYWYRQSLGQGLEFLIYFQGNSAPDKSGLPSDRFSAERTGGSVSTLTIQRTQQEDSAVYLCASSLTGGPWSYTFGSGTRLTVV.

V usage is TRBV7-2 and J usage is TRBJ1-5; TRBD1 might be the D (5 bases). The CDR3 is 16 residues long. Trimming shortened V by 6 bases and J by 1 base, and 16 bases separated the two germline ends. Germline lookup yields CDR1 SGHTA and CDR2 FQGNSA. As DNA, the CDR3 is TGTGCCAGCAGTTTACTTGGGGCAGCCAGCAATCAGCCCCAGCATTTT. Its translation: CASSLLGAASNQPQHF.

The CDR3 DNA sequence: TGTGCCAGCAGCTTGGGAGATCGGACAGGGGTTTACGAGCAGTACTTC. It is translated as CASSLGDRTGVYEQYF. This chain joins TRBV7-2 and TRBJ2-7; 9 bases are shared with TRBD1. Germline lookup yields CDR1 SGHTA and CDR2 FQGNSA. Trimming removed 3 bases from V and 4 bases from J; junction bases left unmatched: 10. The CDR3 is 16 amino acids.